The sequence of this TCR beta chain was determined in a study of identical twins (dated by TCRdb to 2016 to 2017). Background on the whole study: TCR alpha and beta repertoires from monozygotic twins, unrelated adults of various ages and cord blood were deep-sequenced to test whether fetal clonotypes persist. Replicate twin experiments were performed at different times using different library preparation protocols to rule out contamination. Overall study outcomes, separate from this receptor: Compared with coincidental sharing between unrelated individuals, an excess of low generation-probability sequences was observed among out-of-frame TCR alpha sequences shared between twins. Fewer insertions were carried by abundant cord blood beta clonotypes; a weaker similar trend was observed in young adult naive repertoires, while no such trend was observed in memory repertoires. The excess sharing between twins in beta out-of-frame sequences was weaker because fewer shared sequences reduced the signal-to-noise ratio. Out-of-frame TCR alpha sharing in monozygotic twins was systematically underestimated by recombination models, whereas sharing between unrelated individuals was in agreement with the recombination models. Invariant T cells such as MAIT and iNKT could partly confound zero-insertion analyses, though diverse VJ usage argued against this for most clonotypes. Because the same donors could not be followed over many years, conclusions were based on cross-sectional statistical analysis.

Points on this clonotype: Its target antigen remains unknown. Per-base qualities were not stored, and no clone one base away is much larger.

CDR1 MGHDK and CDR2 SYGVNS were looked up in the germline V gene. CDR3 length: 16 amino acids, cysteine to phenylalanine. Here the CDR3 DNA is all that survives: 48 bases in frame from base 1. Trimming at the junction amounts to 6 bases on V and 0 bases on J, and the germline ends lie 17 bases apart. Only healthy Caucasian donors were included. The study also sequenced three unrelated non-twin adults: a male aged 18 to 29, a male aged 50 to 59 and a female aged 50 to 59. Miltenyi CD45RO+ enrichment and human naive T-cell isolation kits were used to isolate memory (CD45RO+) and naive T cells from PBMC. Receptor amplification or capture employed 5' RACE. TCRdb names Illumina HiSeq 2000 as the instrument used. Template switching added a universal primer binding site, and the final cDNA carried a unique molecular identifier that allowed TCR cDNA molecules to be counted accurately. Specific primers in the conserved constant-segment region were used to synthesize first-strand cDNA for TCR alpha and beta chains. To control for contamination, every cDNA library carried two barcodes: a SMART-Mk sample barcode plus Illumina barcodes. TruSeq adapter sequences, together with Illumina sample barcodes, were added in two successive PCR steps. The Illumina HiSeq platform was used with custom primers to sequence TCR alpha and beta cDNA libraries. The authors' pipeline ran thus. Unique molecular identifiers were extracted from raw reads with MiGEC, and CDR3 positions were determined with MiXCR. Recombination models were inferred per individual with the repgenHMM and IGoR tools using an EM algorithm. The analysis of shared clonotypes was done with the tcR package in R, with sharing normalized by the product of cloneset sizes. To study raw recombination free of thymic and clonal selection effects, out-of-frame nonproductive sequences were analyzed. The public sequencing data were trimmed at Q25 with fastp and processed into clonotypes with MiXCR by TCRdb, which kept only in-frame beta chains. A single entry per CDR3 protein holds the most common genes and DNA from its merged rows. None of the V and J calls come from the authors' own analysis; TCRdb made them. In this sample the table shows roughly 710,000 distinct CDR3 sequences, around 6.1% of which occur a single time. 1.5% to 2% of the sample is in the top ten clones.

The source of this sequence is a young man in good health. Sample: naive T cells sorted from blood. Sample cell subset or site, as interpreted from the label and publication: cells isolated with a human naive T-cell isolation kit. The rearranged chain carries TRBV25-1 and TRBJ2-5; the D region is possibly TRBD1 or TRBD2, each matching across 5 bases. The CDR3 is CASRNRGPEYQETQYF. In nucleotides, the sequence is TGTGCCAGCAGGAACCGGGGCCCGGAGTACCAAGAGACCCAGTACTTC. Joined to the reference TRBV25-1 and TRBJ2-5 proteins, this CDR3 gives the full variable domain: EADIYQTPRYLVIGTGKKITLECSQTMGHDKMYWYQQDPGMELHLIHYSYGVNSTEKGDLSSESTVSRIRTEHFPLTLESARPSHTSQYLCASRNRGPEYQETQYFGPGTRLLVL.